The 19 T cell receptor beta chains given below trace back to one sample, sequenced in a study of beta chain features in type 1 diabetes. Sequenced material consisted of expressed TCRB transcripts (all of the isolated RNA was reverse transcribed). The table came from immunoSEQ multiplex PCR; TCRdb's copy has only in-frame clones and leaves some out. The profile shows under 400,000 clones, around an eighth of them singletons. The sequenced sample consisted of naive CD4+ T cells from blood. The source is a young man in good health.

The chain has TRBV7-9 and TRBJ2-7; D may be TRBD2 (6 bases). Germline CDR1 SEHNR, CDR2 FQNEAQ (reference sequence). The germline V and J ends were trimmed by 0 bases and 0 bases, with 6 bases remaining between them. CDR3 length: 14 residues. The DNA for the CDR3 is TGTGCCAGCAGCTTAGCCGGGAGCTCCTACGAGCAGTACTTC. The encoded protein is CASSLAGSSYEQYF.

This clone was counted a few times. The chain employs TRBV5-1 and TRBJ1-2; D not resolved. Trimming cost V 1 base and J 8 bases, with 15 bases left between them. The CDR3 runs to 14 residues. Germline CDR1 and CDR2: SGHRS and YFSETQ. CDR3 loop: CASSLTTDTFGYTF. In DNA form, the CDR3 reads TGCGCCAGCAGCTTGACAACCGACACTTTCGGCTACACCTTC.

Only a few counts were recorded for this clone. This rearrangement joins TRBV18 to TRBJ1-1; 8 bases match TRBD1. CDR3 length: 14 residues. In germline, CDR1 is KGHSH, CDR2 LQKENI. J was trimmed by 1 base and V by 6 bases; bases with no gene match: 4. CDR3 protein: CASSQGAPNTEAFF. CDR3 DNA sequence: TGTGCCAGCTCCCAGGGGGCCCCGAACACTGAAGCTTTCTTT.

This clone was counted between two and nine times. The V call is TRBV19, the J call TRBJ1-5; unclear D gene. The CDR3 extends over 14 amino acids. The germline CDR1 and CDR2 sequences are LNHDA and SQIVND (reference sequence). Trimming took off 2 bases at V and 0 bases at J, with 5 bases between the two ends. CDR3 DNA sequence: TGTGCCAGTAGTATAATCAGTAGCAATCAGCCCCAGCATTTT. This encodes CASSIISSNQPQHF.

Only a few counts were recorded for this clone. The chain has TRBV5-4 and TRBJ1-6; 9 bases agree with TRBD1. Per the germline V gene, CDR1 is SGHNT and CDR2 is YYREEE (reference sequence). V lost 4 bases, J lost 4 bases, and 6 bases stayed unmatched. CDR3 length equals 16 residues. As DNA, the CDR3 is TGTGCCAGCAGCAGGGACAGGGCTGGTTATAATTCACCCCTCCACTTT. This encodes CASSRDRAGYNSPLHF.

The chain is built from TRBV11-3 and TRBJ2-7; weak D call: TRBD1 (5 bases). From germline, CDR1 is SGHNT and CDR2 YENEEA. V dropped 3 bases and J dropped 4 bases, with 13 bases sitting between them. The CDR3 consists of 14 residues. The CDR3 here is CASSLQGSGYEQYF. The CDR3 DNA follows: TGTGCCAGCAGCTTGCAGGGTTCTGGGTACGAGCAGTACTTC.

The chain combines TRBV30 with TRBJ2-7; no clear D gene. V was shortened by 4 bases and J by 2 bases, with 12 bases between the two germline ends. The CDR3 is made up of 13 amino acids. The germline CDR1 and CDR2 sequences are GTSNPN and SVGIG (reference sequence). The CDR3 reads CAWMVKSTYEQYF. The DNA for the CDR3 is TGTGCCTGGATGGTCAAGAGCACCTACGAGCAGTACTTC.

The chain uses TRBV28 and TRBJ2-1; TRBD1 is a possible D gene (6 bases). V was trimmed by 3 bases and J by 7 bases, leaving 16 bases between them. This CDR3 comprises 15 residues. Looked up from germline, CDR1 is MDHEN and CDR2 is SYDVKM. In DNA, the CDR3 is TGTGCCAGCAGTTTCTACAGGGTAGGTAGGAATGAGCAGTTCTTC. Its translation: CASSFYRVGRNEQFF.

V and J are TRBV11-2 and TRBJ2-3; the match to TRBD2 covers 10 bases. J gave up 0 bases and V 3 bases, and 6 bases lay outside the gene matches. The germline CDR1 and CDR2 sequences are SGHAT and FQNNGV. The CDR3 is 17 residues long. In DNA form, the CDR3 reads TGTGCCAGCAGCTTTTCCCGGGGACTAGCGAGCACAGATACGCAGTATTTT. Translation gives CASSFSRGLASTDTQYF.

This sequence joins TRBV7-2 and TRBJ1-2, with TRBD1 identical over 11 bases. This CDR3 has 14 amino acids. Trimming took 5 bases from V and 4 from J; bases not matched to a gene: 3. Germline lookup yields CDR1 SGHTA and CDR2 FQGNSA. CDR3 residues: CASSRTGGGYGYTF. CDR3 nucleotide sequence: TGTGCCAGCAGCAGGACAGGGGGCGGCTATGGCTACACCTTC.

The rearrangement joins TRBV7-3 to TRBJ2-7; 10 bases fit TRBD2. The CDR3 loop spans 15 amino acids. With V trimmed by 5 bases and J by 6 bases, 10 bases remained unmatched. Per germline, CDR1 SGHTA and CDR2 FQGTGA. The CDR3 DNA is TGTGCCAGCAGCCCCTCTAGCGGGGGTGTTAGCGAGCAGTACTTC. Translation: CASSPSSGGVSEQYF.

This clone was counted only a few times. The V gene is TRBV11-2, the J gene TRBJ2-2; D is ambiguous. Trimming took 2 bases from V and 7 from J, leaving 8 bases between them. Germline V lookup: CDR1 SGHAT, CDR2 FQNNGV. The CDR3 is 13 residues long. CDR3 amino acids: CASSLSSSGELFF. CDR3 sequence (DNA): TGTGCCAGCAGCTTATCGTCCAGCGGGGAGCTGTTTTTT.

This clone was observed a handful of times. V is TRBV5-4 and J is TRBJ2-7; D possibly corresponds to TRBD2 (5 bases). The CDR3 loop spans 13 amino acids. The V gene lost 4 bases and the J gene lost 0 bases, with 8 bases spanning the gap. CDR1 and CDR2 from the germline V gene are SGHNT and YYREEE (reference sequence). In nucleotides, the CDR3 is TGTGCCAGCAGCCGGGAACACTCCTACGAGCAGTACTTC. Protein product: CASSREHSYEQYF.

This clone was seen a handful of times. The V and J genes are TRBV6-4 and TRBJ1-1; tentative D call: TRBD1 (6 bases). V was cut by 5 bases and J by 4 bases, with 14 bases left in between. The germline V gene encodes CDR1 MRHNA and CDR2 SNTAGT. This CDR3 region has 14 residues. The CDR3 nucleotides read TGTGCCAGCAGTCAAGAGGGGGTAGGCACTGAAGCTTTCTTT. This translates into CASSQEGVGTEAFF.

The V call is TRBV7-7, the J call TRBJ2-1; 9 nucleotides agree with TRBD1. The CDR3 loop spans 16 amino acids. In germline, CDR1 is SSHAT, CDR2 FNYEAQ (reference sequence). After removal of 5 bases from V and 7 bases from J, the junction contained 12 bases not matched to a gene. CDR3 bases: TGTGCCAGCAGCACGGTTCCGGGACAGGGCGAAAATGAGCAGTTCTTC. This sequence encodes CASSTVPGQGENEQFF.

The chain combines TRBV28 with TRBJ2-7; D may be TRBD2 (6 bases). Trimming stripped 6 bases from V and 0 bases from J, with 15 bases between. CDR1 and CDR2 (germline): MDHEN, SYDVKM. The CDR3 covers 15 residues. The CDR3 protein is CASSPGFGSSYEQYF. The CDR3, as DNA: TGTGCCAGCAGCCCAGGGTTCGGGAGCTCCTACGAGCAGTACTTC.

This clone was counted between two and nine times. The rearrangement links TRBV28 to TRBJ1-2; 7 bases are a match to TRBD1. This CDR3 is built from 14 residues. Germline assignment: CDR1 MDHEN and CDR2 SYDVKM. The V and J ends lost 2 bases and 2 bases, in that order; junction bases with no gene match: 2. CDR3 nucleotide sequence: TGTGCCAGCAGTTTACAGGGACAGAACTATGGCTACACCTTC. Protein: CASSLQGQNYGYTF.

This clone was counted a few times. CDR3 loop: CASSYSLSGSYEQYF. In nucleotides, the CDR3 is TGTGCCAGCAGTTACTCGCTGAGCGGGTCCTACGAGCAGTACTTC. The chain carries TRBV6-5 and TRBJ2-7; D possibly corresponds to TRBD2 (6 bases). The germline gives CDR1 MNHEY, CDR2 SVGAGI. The CDR3 runs 15 residues. V was trimmed by 0 bases and J by 1 base, leaving 10 bases between them.

This clone was counted a few times. The V call is TRBV5-6, the J call TRBJ1-1; D gene uncertain. V dropped 0 bases and J dropped 5 bases, with 11 bases sitting between them. The CDR3 has 14 residues. Per the germline V gene, CDR1 is SGHDT and CDR2 is YYEEEE. Written as DNA, the CDR3 is TGTGCCAGCAGCTTGGTGGGCACAAGTACTGAAGCTTTCTTT. Encoded protein: CASSLVGTSTEAFF.